This T cell receptor beta chain was captured in a study of cytomegalovirus exposure and HLA in healthy donors. General study points: The study put under 200 TCR beta chains on its list as cytomegalovirus-associated.

The CDR3 has 13 residues. V gave up 6 bases and J gave up 0 bases; unmatched junction bases: 1. Per germline, CDR1 MNHEY and CDR2 SVGAGI. PCR primers comprised 60 Vbeta and 13 Jbeta primers. Clones were read by immunoSEQ multiplex PCR, and TCRdb kept only the in-frame ones, dropping some. The table includes 110,000 or so clones, about 81% detected once. This clone appeared a single time. The antigen is undetermined. The sequence was collected from a young man in good health and CMV-seronegative. The specimen sequenced was PBMCs. The chain employs TRBV6-5 and TRBJ1-1; the match to TRBD1 covers 7 bases. The CDR3 DNA follows: TGTGCCAGCAGAGGGACAGTGAACACTGAAGCTTTCTTT. Translating gives CASRGTVNTEAFF.